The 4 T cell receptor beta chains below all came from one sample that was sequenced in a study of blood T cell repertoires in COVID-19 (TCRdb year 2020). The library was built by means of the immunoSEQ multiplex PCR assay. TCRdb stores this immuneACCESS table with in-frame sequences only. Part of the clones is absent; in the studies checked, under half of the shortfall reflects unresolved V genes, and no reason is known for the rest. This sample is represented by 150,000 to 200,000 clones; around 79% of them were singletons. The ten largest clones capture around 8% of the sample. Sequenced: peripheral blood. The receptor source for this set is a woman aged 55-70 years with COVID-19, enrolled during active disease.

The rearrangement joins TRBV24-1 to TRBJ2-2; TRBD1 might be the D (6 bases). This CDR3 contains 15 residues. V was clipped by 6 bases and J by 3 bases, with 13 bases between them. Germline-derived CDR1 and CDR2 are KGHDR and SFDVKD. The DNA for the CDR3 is TGTGCCACCAGTTCAGGACAGTTATACACCGGGGAGCTGTTTTTT. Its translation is CATSSGQLYTGELFF.

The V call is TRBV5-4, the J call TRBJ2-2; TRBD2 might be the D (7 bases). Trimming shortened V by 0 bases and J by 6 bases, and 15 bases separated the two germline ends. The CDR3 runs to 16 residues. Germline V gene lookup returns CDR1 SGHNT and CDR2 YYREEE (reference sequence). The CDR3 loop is CASSLGGGLGPGELFF. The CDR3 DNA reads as TGTGCCAGCAGCTTGGGGGGGGGCCTGGGGCCCGGGGAGCTGTTTTTT.

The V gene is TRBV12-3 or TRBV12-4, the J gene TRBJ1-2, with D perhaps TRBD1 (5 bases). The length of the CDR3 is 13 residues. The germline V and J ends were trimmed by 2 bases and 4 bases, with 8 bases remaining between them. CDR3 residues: CASSLLGGYGYTF. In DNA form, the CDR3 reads TGTGCCAGCAGTTTACTCGGGGGCTATGGCTACACCTTC.

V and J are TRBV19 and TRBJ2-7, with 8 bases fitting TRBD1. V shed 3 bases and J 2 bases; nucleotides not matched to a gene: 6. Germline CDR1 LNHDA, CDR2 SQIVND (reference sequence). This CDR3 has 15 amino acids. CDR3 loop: CASSMFETGAYEQYF. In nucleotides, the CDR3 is TGTGCCAGTAGTATGTTCGAGACAGGGGCCTACGAGCAGTACTTC.